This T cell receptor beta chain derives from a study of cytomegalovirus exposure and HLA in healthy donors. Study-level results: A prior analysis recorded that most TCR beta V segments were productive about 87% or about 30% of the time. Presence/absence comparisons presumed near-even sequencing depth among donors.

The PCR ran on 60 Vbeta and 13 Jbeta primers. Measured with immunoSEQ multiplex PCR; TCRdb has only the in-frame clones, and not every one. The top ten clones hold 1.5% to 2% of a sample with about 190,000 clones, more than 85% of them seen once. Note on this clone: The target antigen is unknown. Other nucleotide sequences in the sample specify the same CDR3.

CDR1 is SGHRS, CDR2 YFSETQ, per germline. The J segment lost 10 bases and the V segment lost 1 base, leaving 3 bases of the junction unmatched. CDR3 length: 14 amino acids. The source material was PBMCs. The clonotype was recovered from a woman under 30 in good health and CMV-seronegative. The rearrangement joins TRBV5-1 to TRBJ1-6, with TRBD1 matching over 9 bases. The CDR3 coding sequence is TGCGCCAGCAGCTTGCGGACAGGGGACTCACCCCTCCACTTT. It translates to CASSLRTGDSPLHF.